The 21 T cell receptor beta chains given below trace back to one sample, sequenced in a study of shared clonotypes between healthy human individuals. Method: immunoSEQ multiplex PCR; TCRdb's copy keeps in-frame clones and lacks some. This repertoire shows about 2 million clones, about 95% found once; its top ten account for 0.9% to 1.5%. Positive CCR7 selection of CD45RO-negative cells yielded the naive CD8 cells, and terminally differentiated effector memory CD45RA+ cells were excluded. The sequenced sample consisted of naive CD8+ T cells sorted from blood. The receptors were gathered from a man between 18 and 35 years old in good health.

CDR3 sequence reads: CASSERPYEQYF. The CDR3 DNA follows: TGTGCCAGCAGTGAACGACCCTACGAGCAGTACTTC. The chain uses TRBV25-1 and TRBJ2-7, with no clear D. CDR3 length: 12 amino acids. Deletions cut 2 bases from V and 2 bases from J, with 4 bases between. From germline, CDR1 is MGHDK and CDR2 SYGVNS.

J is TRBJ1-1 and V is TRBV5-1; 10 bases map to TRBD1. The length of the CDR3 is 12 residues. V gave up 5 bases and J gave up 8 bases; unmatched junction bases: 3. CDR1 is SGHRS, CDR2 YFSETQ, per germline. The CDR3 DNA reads TGCGCCAGCAGGACAGGGGGCGAGGAAGCTTTCTTT. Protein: CASRTGGEEAFF. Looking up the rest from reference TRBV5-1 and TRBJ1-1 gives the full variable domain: KAGVTQTPRYLIKTRGQQVTLSCSPISGHRSVSWYQQTPGQGLQFLFEYFSETQRNKGNFPGRFSGRQFSNSRSEMNVSTLELGDSALYLCASRTGGEEAFFGQGTRLTVV.

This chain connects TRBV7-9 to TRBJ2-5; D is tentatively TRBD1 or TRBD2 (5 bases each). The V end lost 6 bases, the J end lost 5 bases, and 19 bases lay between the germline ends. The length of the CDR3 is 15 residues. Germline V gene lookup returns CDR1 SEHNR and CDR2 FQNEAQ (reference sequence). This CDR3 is CASRLPGPGPETQYF. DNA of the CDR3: TGTGCCAGCAGATTGCCGGGACCGGGCCCCGAGACCCAGTACTTC.

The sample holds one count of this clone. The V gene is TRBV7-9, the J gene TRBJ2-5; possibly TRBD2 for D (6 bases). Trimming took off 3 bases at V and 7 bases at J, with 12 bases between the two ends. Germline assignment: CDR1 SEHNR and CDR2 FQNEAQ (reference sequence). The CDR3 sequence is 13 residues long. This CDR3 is CASSFPGERTQYF. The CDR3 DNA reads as TGTGCCAGCAGCTTTCCGGGGGAACGGACCCAGTACTTC.

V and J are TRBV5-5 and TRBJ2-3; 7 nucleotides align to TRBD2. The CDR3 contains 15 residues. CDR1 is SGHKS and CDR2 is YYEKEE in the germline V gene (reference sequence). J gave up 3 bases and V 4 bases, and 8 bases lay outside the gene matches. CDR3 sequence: CASSPDPGGTDTQYF. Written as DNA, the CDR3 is TGTGCCAGCAGCCCGGACCCCGGGGGGACAGATACGCAGTATTTT.

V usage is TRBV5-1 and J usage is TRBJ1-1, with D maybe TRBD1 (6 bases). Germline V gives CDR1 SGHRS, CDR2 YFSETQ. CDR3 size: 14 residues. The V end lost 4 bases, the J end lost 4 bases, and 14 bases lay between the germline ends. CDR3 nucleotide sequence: TGCGCCAGCAGCACAGGGACCGCCCCCACTGAAGCTTTCTTT. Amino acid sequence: CASSTGTAPTEAFF.

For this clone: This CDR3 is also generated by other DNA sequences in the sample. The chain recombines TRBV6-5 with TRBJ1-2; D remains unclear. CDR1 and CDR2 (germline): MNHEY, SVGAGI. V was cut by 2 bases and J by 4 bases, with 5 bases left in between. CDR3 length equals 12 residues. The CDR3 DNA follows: TGTGCCAGCAGTTACCCCGGCTATGGCTACACCTTC. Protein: CASSYPGYGYTF.

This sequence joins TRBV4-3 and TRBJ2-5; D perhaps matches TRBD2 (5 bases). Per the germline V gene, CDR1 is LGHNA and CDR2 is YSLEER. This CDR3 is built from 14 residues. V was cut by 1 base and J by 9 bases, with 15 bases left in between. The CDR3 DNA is TGCGCCAGCAGCCAAGGGGAAGGCAACGGGGCCCAGTACTTC. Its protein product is CASSQGEGNGAQYF.

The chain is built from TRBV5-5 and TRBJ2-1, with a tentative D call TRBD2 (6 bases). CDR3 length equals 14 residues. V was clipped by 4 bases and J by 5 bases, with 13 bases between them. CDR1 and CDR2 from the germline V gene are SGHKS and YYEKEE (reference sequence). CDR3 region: CASSQPPGDNEQFF. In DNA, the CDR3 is TGTGCCAGCAGCCAACCTCCGGGGGACAATGAGCAGTTCTTC.

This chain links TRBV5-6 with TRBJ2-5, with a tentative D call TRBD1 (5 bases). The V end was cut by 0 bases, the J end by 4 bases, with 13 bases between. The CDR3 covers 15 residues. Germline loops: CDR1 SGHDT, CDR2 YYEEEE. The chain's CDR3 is CASSLDRFLIETQYF. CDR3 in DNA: TGTGCCAGCAGCTTGGACAGGTTTCTTATAGAGACCCAGTACTTC.

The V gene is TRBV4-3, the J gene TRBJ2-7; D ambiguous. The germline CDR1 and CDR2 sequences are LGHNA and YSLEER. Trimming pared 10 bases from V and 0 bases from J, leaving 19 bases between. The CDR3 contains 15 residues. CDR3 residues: CATPARISCSYEQYF. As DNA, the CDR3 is TGCGCCACCCCGGCCAGGATTAGCTGCTCCTACGAGCAGTACTTC.

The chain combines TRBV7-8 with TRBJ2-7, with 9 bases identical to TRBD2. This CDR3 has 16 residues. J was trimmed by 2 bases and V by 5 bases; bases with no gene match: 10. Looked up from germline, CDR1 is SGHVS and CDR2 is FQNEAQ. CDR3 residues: CASSPGNSGSPYEQYF. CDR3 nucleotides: TGTGCCAGCAGCCCCGGCAATAGCGGGAGCCCCTACGAGCAGTACTTC.

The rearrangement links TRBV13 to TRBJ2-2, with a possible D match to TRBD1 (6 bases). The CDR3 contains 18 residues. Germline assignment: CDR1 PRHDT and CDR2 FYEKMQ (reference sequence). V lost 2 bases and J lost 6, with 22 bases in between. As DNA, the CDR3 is TGTGCCAGCAGCTTATGGCGTAAAGGGGGACCACTTCCCGGGGAGCTGTTTTTT. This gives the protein CASSLWRKGGPLPGELFF.

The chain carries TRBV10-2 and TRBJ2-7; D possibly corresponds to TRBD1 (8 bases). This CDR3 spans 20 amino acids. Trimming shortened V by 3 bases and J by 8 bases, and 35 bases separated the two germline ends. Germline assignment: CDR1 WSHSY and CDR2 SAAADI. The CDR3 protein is CASSEELGQALSGWEDKQYF. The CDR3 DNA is TGCGCCAGCAGTGAAGAGCTGGGACAGGCACTTAGCGGGTGGGAGGATAAGCAGTACTTC.

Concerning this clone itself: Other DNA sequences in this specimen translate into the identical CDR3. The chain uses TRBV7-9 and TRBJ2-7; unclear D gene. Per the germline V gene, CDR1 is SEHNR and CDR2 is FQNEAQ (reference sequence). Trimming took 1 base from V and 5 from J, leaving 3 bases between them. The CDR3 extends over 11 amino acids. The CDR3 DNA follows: TGTGCCAGCAGCTTAGTTGACGAGCAGTACTTC. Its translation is CASSLVDEQYF.

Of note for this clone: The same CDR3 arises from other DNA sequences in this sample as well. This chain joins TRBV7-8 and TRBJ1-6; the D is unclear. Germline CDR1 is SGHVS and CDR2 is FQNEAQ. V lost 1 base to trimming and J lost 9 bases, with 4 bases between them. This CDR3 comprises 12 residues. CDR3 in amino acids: CASSLGGSPLHF. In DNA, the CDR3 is TGTGCCAGCAGCTTAGGGGGTTCACCCCTCCACTTT.

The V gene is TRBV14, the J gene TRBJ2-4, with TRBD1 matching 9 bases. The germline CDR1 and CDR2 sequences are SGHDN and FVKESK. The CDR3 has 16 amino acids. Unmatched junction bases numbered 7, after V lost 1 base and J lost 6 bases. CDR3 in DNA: TGTGCCAGCAGCCAAGCGACAGGGGGGTTAGGAAACATTCAGTACTTC. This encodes CASSQATGGLGNIQYF.

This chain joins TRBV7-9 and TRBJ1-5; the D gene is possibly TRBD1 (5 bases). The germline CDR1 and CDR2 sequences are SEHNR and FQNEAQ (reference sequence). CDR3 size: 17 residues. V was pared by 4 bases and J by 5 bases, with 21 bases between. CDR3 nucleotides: TGTGCCAGCAGCTCTAGTATTGGCGGACATTACGATCAGCCCCAGCATTTT. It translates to CASSSSIGGHYDQPQHF.

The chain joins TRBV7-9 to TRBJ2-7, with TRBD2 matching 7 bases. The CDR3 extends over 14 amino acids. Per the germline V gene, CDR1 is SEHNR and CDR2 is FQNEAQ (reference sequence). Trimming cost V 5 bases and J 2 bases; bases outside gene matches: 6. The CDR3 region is CASSLSAGAYEQYF. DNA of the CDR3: TGTGCCAGCAGCCTTAGCGCGGGGGCCTACGAGCAGTACTTC.

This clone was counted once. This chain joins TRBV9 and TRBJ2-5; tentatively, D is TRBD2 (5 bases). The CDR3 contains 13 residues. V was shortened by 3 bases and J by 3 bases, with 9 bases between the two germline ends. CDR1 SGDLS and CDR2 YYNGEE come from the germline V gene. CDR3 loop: CASSGTWEETQYF. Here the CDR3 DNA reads TGTGCCAGCAGCGGGACTTGGGAAGAGACCCAGTACTTC.

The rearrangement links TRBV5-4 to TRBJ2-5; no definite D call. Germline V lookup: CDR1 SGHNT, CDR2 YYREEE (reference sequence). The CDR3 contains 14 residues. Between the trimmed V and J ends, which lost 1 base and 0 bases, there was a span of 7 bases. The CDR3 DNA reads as TGTGCCAGCAGCTTGATTACAGACCAAGAGACCCAGTACTTC. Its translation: CASSLITDQETQYF.